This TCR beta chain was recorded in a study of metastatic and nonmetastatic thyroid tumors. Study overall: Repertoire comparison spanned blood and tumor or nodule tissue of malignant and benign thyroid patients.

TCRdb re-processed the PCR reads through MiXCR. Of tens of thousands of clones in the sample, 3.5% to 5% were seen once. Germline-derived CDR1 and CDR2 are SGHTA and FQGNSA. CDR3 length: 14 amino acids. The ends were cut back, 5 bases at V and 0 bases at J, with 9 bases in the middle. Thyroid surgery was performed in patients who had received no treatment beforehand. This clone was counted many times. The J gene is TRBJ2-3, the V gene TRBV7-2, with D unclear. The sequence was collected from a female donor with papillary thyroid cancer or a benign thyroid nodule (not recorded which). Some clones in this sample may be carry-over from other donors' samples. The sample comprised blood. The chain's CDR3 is CASSRDWSTDTQYF. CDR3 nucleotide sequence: TGTGCCAGCAGCCGAGACTGGAGCACAGATACGCAGTATTTT.